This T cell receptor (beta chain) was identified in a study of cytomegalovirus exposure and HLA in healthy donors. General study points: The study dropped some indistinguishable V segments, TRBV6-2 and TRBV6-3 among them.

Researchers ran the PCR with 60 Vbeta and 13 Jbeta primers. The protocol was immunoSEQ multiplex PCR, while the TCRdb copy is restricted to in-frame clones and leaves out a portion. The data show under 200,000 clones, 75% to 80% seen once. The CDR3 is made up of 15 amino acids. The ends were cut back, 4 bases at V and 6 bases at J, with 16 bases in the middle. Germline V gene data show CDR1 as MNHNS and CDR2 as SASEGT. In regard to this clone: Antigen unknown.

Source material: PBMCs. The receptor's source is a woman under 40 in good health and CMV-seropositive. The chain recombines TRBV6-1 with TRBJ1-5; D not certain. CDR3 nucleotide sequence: TGTGCCAGCAGTGCAGCGTCCTTGTCCCCTCAGCCCCAGCATTTT. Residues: CASSAASLSPQPQHF.